This passage covers 21 T cell receptor beta chains from one sample sequenced in a study of T-cell memory formation after mild COVID-19. MiXCR, applied by TCRdb to the 5' RACE reads, yields one record per CDR3 protein. The table includes 350,000 to 450,000 distinct CDR3 sequences, 15% to 25% detected once. The material sequenced was PBMCs or a T cell subset sorted from them (not recorded which). The receptors originated from an adult woman who had mild COVID-19 (a few samples of this study predate the infection). Cell type and time point are not known.

This chain connects TRBV7-8 to TRBJ2-3; TRBD2 matches 10 bases. The CDR3 loop spans 18 amino acids. The germline V gene has CDR1 SGHVS and CDR2 FQNEAQ. V shed 3 bases, J shed 2 bases, and the junction held 11 bases outside the gene matches. CDR3 bases: TGTGCCAGCAGCTTTCGGCCTAGCGGGGGAGTACCCACAGATACGCAGTATTTT. Amino acids: CASSFRPSGGVPTDTQYF.

This clonotype was detected a few times. This chain connects TRBV6-5 to TRBJ2-6; D is unresolved. CDR1 is MNHEY, CDR2 SVGAGI, per germline. V was shortened by 3 bases and J by 0 bases, with 9 bases between the two germline ends. The CDR3 length is 16 residues. The CDR3 here is CASSYRKVSGANVLTF. CDR3 coding DNA: TGTGCCAGCAGTTATCGAAAGGTCTCTGGGGCCAACGTCCTGACTTTC.

This clonotype has a handful of counts. The chain is built from TRBV27 and TRBJ2-2; no clear D. The CDR3 contains 13 residues. Germline V CDR1 and CDR2: MNHEY, SMNVEV (reference sequence). Trimming pared 4 bases from V and 9 bases from J, leaving 12 bases between. The CDR3 is CASSSLAERELFF. The CDR3 DNA follows: TGTGCCAGCAGTTCCCTTGCAGAAAGGGAGCTGTTTTTT.

This sequence joins TRBV12-3 or TRBV12-4 and TRBJ1-2; D remains ambiguous. This CDR3 spans 14 amino acids. The ends were cut back, 3 bases at V and 2 bases at J, with 10 bases in the middle. CDR3 amino acids: CASSFTASNYGYTF. In DNA form, the CDR3 reads TGTGCCAGCAGTTTTACGGCGTCAAACTATGGCTACACCTTC.

The table lists this clonotype with a few counts. V usage is TRBV7-2 and J usage is TRBJ2-3; maybe TRBD2 (5 bases). Trimming cost V 8 bases and J 6 bases, with 12 bases left between them. The CDR3 length is 12 residues. Germline lookup yields CDR1 SGHTA and CDR2 FQGNSA. The CDR3 nucleotides are TGTGCCAGCGGCCTAGCTTACGATACGCAGTATTTT. Encoded protein: CASGLAYDTQYF. The full variable domain, with the rest looked up from reference TRBV7-2 and TRBJ2-3, is GAGVSQSPSNKVTEKGKDVELRCDPISGHTALYWYRQSLGQGLEFLIYFQGNSAPDKSGLPSDRFSAERTGGSVSTLTIQRTQQEDSAVYLCASGLAYDTQYFGPGTRLTVL.

V gene TRBV5-1 combines with J gene TRBJ1-2; D is unclear. V was clipped by 0 bases and J by 7 bases, with 13 bases between them. Germline V gene lookup returns CDR1 SGHRS and CDR2 YFSETQ. The CDR3 has 14 residues. CDR3 amino acids: CASSLAPGTGGYTF. DNA of the CDR3: TGCGCCAGCAGCTTGGCCCCAGGTACGGGTGGCTACACCTTC.

The chain recombines TRBV27 with TRBJ2-1, with 7 bases that match TRBD1. Germline V CDR1 and CDR2: MNHEY, SMNVEV (reference sequence). This CDR3 region has 15 residues. The V gene end was trimmed by 0 bases and the J gene end by 10 bases; junction bases not matched to a gene: 9. The CDR3: CASSLSGTERQEQFF. DNA of the CDR3: TGTGCCAGCAGTTTATCAGGGACAGAACGACAGGAGCAGTTCTTC.

The gene calls are TRBV9 and TRBJ2-7; D is ambiguous. CDR3 size: 13 residues. The germline gives CDR1 SGDLS, CDR2 YYNGEE. Trimming took 0 bases from V and 5 from J, leaving 9 bases between them. CDR3 sequence reads: CASSVGPVDEQYF. CDR3 in DNA: TGTGCCAGCAGCGTAGGCCCGGTAGACGAGCAGTACTTC.

This clonotype occurred a few times. The chain employs TRBV5-5 and TRBJ1-3, with D possibly being TRBD1 (6 bases). The CDR3 runs to 16 residues. Germline lookup yields CDR1 SGHKS and CDR2 YYEKEE (reference sequence). V lost 4 bases, J lost 0 bases, and 14 bases lay in between. CDR3 sequence: CASSGGTSFSGNTIYF. DNA of the CDR3: TGTGCCAGCAGCGGCGGGACATCGTTCTCTGGAAACACCATATATTTT.

The rearrangement joins TRBV18 to TRBJ1-1; 8 bases match TRBD1. Germline CDR1 KGHSH, CDR2 LQKENI. Trimming removed 3 bases from V and 4 bases from J; junction bases left unmatched: 7. There are 15 residues in the CDR3. The chain's CDR3 is CASSPRGQVGTEAFF. In nucleotides, the CDR3 is TGTGCCAGCTCACCCCGGGGACAGGTGGGCACTGAAGCTTTCTTT.

This clonotype was seen only a few times. In DNA, the CDR3 is TGTGCCAGCAGCTATGAGGGGAGTCGAAGGACCGGGGAGCTGTTTTTT. This encodes CASSYEGSRRTGELFF. The chain uses TRBV7-9 and TRBJ2-2; the D call may be TRBD1 or TRBD2 (5 bases each). The CDR3 covers 16 residues. The germline gives CDR1 SEHNR, CDR2 FQNEAQ (reference sequence). With 4 bases removed from V and 5 bases from J, the gap between germline ends came to 17 bases.

J is TRBJ2-3 and V is TRBV9; 8 positions match TRBD1. With 0 bases clipped from V and 4 bases from J, the junction kept 7 bases outside the gene matches. Germline V CDR1 and CDR2: SGDLS, YYNGEE. The CDR3 has 16 amino acids. The CDR3 region is CASSVADRGGADTQYF. DNA for the CDR3: TGTGCCAGCAGCGTAGCAGACAGGGGTGGCGCAGATACGCAGTATTTT.

The genes are TRBV20-1 and TRBJ2-7, with no clear D. Per germline, CDR1 DFQATT and CDR2 SNEGSKA (reference sequence). CDR3 length equals 15 residues. V lost 3 bases to trimming and J lost 0 bases, with 15 bases between them. The CDR3 DNA sequence: TGCAGTGCTAGTCCCCTCCGAGGAGACTCCTACGAGCAGTACTTC. Its protein is CSASPLRGDSYEQYF.

This clonotype was picked up a small number of times. The V gene is TRBV24-1, the J gene TRBJ2-2; TRBD2 is a possible D gene (5 bases). From germline, CDR1 is KGHDR and CDR2 SFDVKD. The CDR3 runs to 15 residues. The V end lost 5 bases, the J end lost 1 base, and 10 bases lay between the germline ends. CDR3 nucleotides: TGTGCCACCAGTGTAAGCGGTGAGAACACCGGGGAGCTGTTTTTT. It translates to CATSVSGENTGELFF.

This clonotype turned up a few times. CDR3 loop: CASSPGTSESTDTQYF. The CDR3 nucleotides read TGTGCCAGCAGCCCGGGGACTAGCGAGTCAACAGATACGCAGTATTTT. The J gene is TRBJ2-3, the V gene TRBV5-8; 10 bases match TRBD2. This CDR3 region has 16 residues. V was clipped by 4 bases and J by 3 bases; unmatched bases: 8. Germline V gene data show CDR1 as SGHTS and CDR2 as YDEGEE.

V gene TRBV2 combines with J gene TRBJ2-3, with D possibly TRBD2 on 6 matching bases. Germline assignment: CDR1 SNHLY and CDR2 FYNNEI. CDR3 length equals 11 residues. CDR3 in amino acids: CAEGRSDTQYF. DNA for the CDR3: TGTGCGGAGGGGCGGTCAGATACGCAGTATTTT. Complete variable domain (other parts from reference TRBV2 and TRBJ2-3): EPEVTQTPSHQVTQMGQEVILRCVPISNHLYFYWYRQILGQKVEFLVSFYNNEISEKSEIFDDQFSVERPDGSNFTLKIRSTKLEDSAMYFCAEGRSDTQYFGPGTRLTVL.

This clonotype was picked up a small number of times. The V gene is TRBV12-3 or TRBV12-4, the J gene TRBJ2-7, with TRBD1 matching over 7 bases. The CDR3 has 14 amino acids. The J segment lost 3 bases and the V segment lost 5 bases, leaving 7 bases of the junction unmatched. CDR3 in amino acids: CASSRDRLFYEQYF. The CDR3 bases are TGTGCCAGCAGTCGGGACAGACTCTTCTACGAGCAGTACTTC.

The table lists this clonotype with a count of one. The chain combines TRBV6-5 with TRBJ2-3, with a tentative D call TRBD1 (6 bases). V was cut by 10 bases and J by 0 bases, with 14 bases left in between. This CDR3 is 14 amino acids long. Germline V gene lookup returns CDR1 MNHEY and CDR2 SVGAGI. CDR3 in DNA: TGTGCCACTTCGGACAGAGCTAGCACAGATACGCAGTATTTT. Protein product: CATSDRASTDTQYF.

This rearrangement joins TRBV9 to TRBJ1-4, with D tentatively TRBD1 (5 bases). This CDR3 contains 16 residues. The germline CDR1 and CDR2 sequences are SGDLS and YYNGEE. V was cut by 0 bases and J by 7 bases, with 16 bases left in between. CDR3 residues: CASSVDSLGTTEKLFF. Written as DNA, the CDR3 is TGTGCCAGCAGCGTAGATAGCTTGGGGACGACTGAAAAACTGTTTTTT.

The chain joins TRBV7-3 to TRBJ2-1, with 9 positions matching TRBD2. This CDR3 comprises 15 residues. Germline V gives CDR1 SGHTA, CDR2 FQGTGA. Trimming at V came to 2 bases and at J to 5 bases, leaving 4 bases not matched to a gene. CDR3 residues: CASSLAGGPNNEQFF. As DNA, the CDR3 is TGTGCCAGCAGCTTAGCGGGGGGGCCCAACAATGAGCAGTTCTTC.

CDR3: CASSYSLITTGRVTGELFF. CDR3 DNA sequence: TGTGCCAGCAGTTATTCCCTCATAACGACAGGGCGGGTCACCGGGGAGCTGTTTTTT. The gene calls are TRBV6-2 or TRBV6-3 and TRBJ2-2; 7 bases agree with TRBD1. Germline values: CDR1 MNHEY, CDR2 SVGEGT. The CDR3 spans 19 residues. The J segment lost 4 bases and the V segment lost 3 bases, leaving 17 bases of the junction unmatched.